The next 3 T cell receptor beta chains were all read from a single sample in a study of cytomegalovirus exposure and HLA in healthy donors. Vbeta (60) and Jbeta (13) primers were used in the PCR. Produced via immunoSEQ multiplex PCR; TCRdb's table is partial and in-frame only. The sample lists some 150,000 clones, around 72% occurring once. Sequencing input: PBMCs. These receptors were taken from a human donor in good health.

The CDR3 bases are TGTGCCAGCAGTTGGGACAGGGTGGATTCACCCCTCCACTTT. This gives the protein CASSWDRVDSPLHF. V is TRBV5-4 and J is TRBJ1-6; TRBD1 matches 9 bases. Per the germline V gene, CDR1 is SGHNT and CDR2 is YYREEE (reference sequence). The junction had 5 bases not matched to a gene; V was cut back by 5 bases and J by 8 bases. The CDR3 runs to 14 residues.

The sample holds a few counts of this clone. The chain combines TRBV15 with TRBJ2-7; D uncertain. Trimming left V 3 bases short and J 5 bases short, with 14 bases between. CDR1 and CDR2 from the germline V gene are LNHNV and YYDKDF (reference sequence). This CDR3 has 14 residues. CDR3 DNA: TGTGCCACCAGCAGCCGGTTTAGCTTCCACGAGCAGTACTTC. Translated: CATSSRFSFHEQYF. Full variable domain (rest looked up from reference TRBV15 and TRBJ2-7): DAMVIQNPRYQVTQFGKPVTLSCSQTLNHNVMYWYQQKSSQAPKLLFHYYDKDFNNEADTPDNFQSRRPNTSFCFLDIRSPGLGDTAMYLCATSSRFSFHEQYFGPGTRLTVT.

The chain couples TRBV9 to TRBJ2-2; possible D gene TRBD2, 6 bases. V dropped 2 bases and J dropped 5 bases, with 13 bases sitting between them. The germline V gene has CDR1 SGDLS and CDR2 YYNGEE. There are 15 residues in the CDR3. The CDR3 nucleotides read TGTGCCAGCAGCGTTTCCGCGGGAAGGACCGGGGAGCTGTTTTTT. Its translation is CASSVSAGRTGELFF.